One sample yielded the 20 T cell receptor beta chains listed below, sequenced in a study of Ad26.COV2.S vaccination and SARS-CoV-2 variants (dated by TCRdb to the early 2020s). The sample's treatment or condition label is to be understood as: 15 to 20 received Ad26.COV2.S at low or high dose, single or two shots; 5 received placebo; per-sample allocation not given. Repertoires of vaccine and placebo recipients were sequenced from samples taken on day 63 after the first injection. Library construction relied on the immunoSEQ multiplex PCR assay. TCRdb mirrors the immuneACCESS table, restricted to in-frame sequences. Some clones are absent from its copies; in checked studies, under half trace to an unresolved V gene, and the reason for the others is unknown. For this sample there are about 350,000 clones; about 85% appear just once. Together, the top ten hold less than 4% of the sample. Material: peripheral blood, obtained in a trial of Ad26.COV2.S vaccine versus placebo. Receptors were obtained from a person aged 18 to 65 who received the Ad26.COV2.S COVID-19 vaccine or a placebo.

The chain links TRBV2 to TRBJ2-1, with 11 bases lining up with TRBD2. CDR1 SNHLY and CDR2 FYNNEI come from the germline V gene. The CDR3 runs 15 residues. V lost 6 bases and J lost 7; bases outside the gene matches: 8. The CDR3 DNA is TGTGCCAGCAGGAAACTAGCGGGGGCAATGAATGAGCAGTTCTTC. Translated, it gives CASRKLAGAMNEQFF.

This rearrangement joins TRBV2 to TRBJ2-3, with D perhaps given as TRBD1 or TRBD2 (6 bases each). CDR3 length equals 17 residues. CDR1 and CDR2 from the germline V gene are SNHLY and FYNNEI. The V and J ends lost 6 bases and 1 base respectively, with 20 bases between them. The CDR3 here is CASSRGTGVGGTDTQYF. Here the CDR3 DNA reads TGTGCCAGCAGCAGGGGAACGGGAGTTGGGGGCACAGATACGCAGTATTTT. Combining the CDR3 with reference TRBV2 and TRBJ2-3 gives the whole variable domain EPEVTQTPSHQVTQMGQEVILRCVPISNHLYFYWYRQILGQKVEFLVSFYNNEISEKSEIFDDQFSVERPDGSNFTLKIRSTKLEDSAMYFCASSRGTGVGGTDTQYFGPGTRLTVL.

The chain has TRBV4-3 and TRBJ2-3, with 7 bases lining up with TRBD2. Germline lookup yields CDR1 LGHNA and CDR2 YSLEER. J was trimmed by 5 bases and V by 1 base; bases with no gene match: 9. This CDR3 has 16 amino acids. This chain's CDR3 is CASSQGMAGVGDTQYF. In DNA, the CDR3 is TGCGCCAGCAGCCAAGGCATGGCGGGAGTAGGAGATACGCAGTATTTT.

This sequence joins TRBV27 and TRBJ2-5; no clear D gene. Trimming stripped 2 bases from V and 5 bases from J, with 9 bases between. CDR3 length: 13 residues. In germline, CDR1 is MNHEY, CDR2 SMNVEV (reference sequence). The CDR3 spells CASSLGVRETQYF. The CDR3 DNA sequence: TGTGCCAGCAGTTTAGGGGTTAGGGAGACCCAGTACTTC.

The chain's CDR3 is CSVVGQFSYEQYF. CDR3 DNA sequence: TGCAGCGTTGTGGGACAGTTCTCCTACGAGCAGTACTTC. The chain is built from TRBV29-1 and TRBJ2-7, with 7 bases identical to TRBD1. Germline assignment: CDR1 SQVTM and CDR2 ANQGSEA. This CDR3 has 13 amino acids. V was clipped by 4 bases and J by 0 bases; unmatched bases: 3.

This chain joins TRBV5-1 and TRBJ2-5; D uncertain. The V and J ends lost 5 bases and 5 bases respectively, with 13 bases between them. Germline V lookup: CDR1 SGHRS, CDR2 YFSETQ. The CDR3 runs to 13 residues. This CDR3 reads CASRLRSPETQYF. For the CDR3, the DNA is TGCGCCAGCAGACTGAGGTCCCCCGAGACCCAGTACTTC.

This chain links TRBV29-1 with TRBJ1-1; 8 bases agree with TRBD1. CDR3 length equals 13 residues. V lost 7 bases, J lost 4 bases, and 8 bases stayed unmatched. Germline CDR1 SQVTM, CDR2 ANQGSEA. The CDR3 coding sequence is TGCAGCGCCAGACAGGGGATTGGCACTGAAGCTTTCTTT. As protein: CSARQGIGTEAFF.

V usage is TRBV18 and J usage is TRBJ2-1, with TRBD1 matching 7 bases. The CDR3 loop spans 15 amino acids. V trimming: 3 bases; J trimming: 4 bases; junction bases outside the gene matches: 6. Germline V gives CDR1 KGHSH, CDR2 LQKENI. In DNA form, the CDR3 reads TGTGCCAGCTCACCCCCGGGACAGAGATACAATGAGCAGTTCTTC. It codes for CASSPPGQRYNEQFF.

This clone was seen only once. The rearrangement links TRBV30 to TRBJ1-6; no reliable D call. The CDR3 sequence is 18 residues long. Germline CDR1 and CDR2: GTSNPN and SVGIG (reference sequence). V was shortened by 2 bases and J by 9 bases, with 26 bases between the two germline ends. The CDR3: CAWSPPAFPRRVGSPLHF. CDR3 coding DNA: TGTGCCTGGAGTCCACCCGCGTTCCCGCGGAGGGTTGGTTCACCCCTCCACTTT.

The genes are TRBV7-2 and TRBJ1-1, with 7 positions matching TRBD1. With 3 bases clipped from V and 1 base from J, the junction kept 5 bases outside the gene matches. Germline V gene lookup returns CDR1 SGHTA and CDR2 FQGNSA. The CDR3 is 15 residues long. CDR3 in amino acids: CASSLNRGPNTEAFF. CDR3 nucleotide sequence: TGTGCCAGCAGCTTGAACAGGGGCCCGAACACTGAAGCTTTCTTT.

The chain employs TRBV3-1 (or the pseudogene TRBV3-2) and TRBJ2-5; D gene unclear. The germline V gene encodes CDR1 LGHDT and CDR2 YNNKEL (reference sequence). V lost 2 bases to trimming and J lost 5 bases, with 6 bases between them. This CDR3 comprises 12 residues. In nucleotides, the CDR3 is TGTGCCAGCAGCCAATGGGCGGAGACCCAGTACTTC. This encodes CASSQWAETQYF.

This chain joins TRBV4-3 and TRBJ1-2; TRBD1 agrees at 7 bases. The CDR3 has 15 residues. The junction had 2 bases not matched to a gene; V was cut back by 0 bases and J by 1 base. CDR1 and CDR2 from the germline V gene are LGHNA and YSLEER. The CDR3 coding sequence is TGCGCCAGCAGCCAAGATGGGACAGTTAACTATGGCTACACCTTC. This codes for CASSQDGTVNYGYTF.

This clone has just one count. V usage is TRBV12-3 or TRBV12-4 and J usage is TRBJ1-1, with D perhaps matching TRBD1 (5 bases). The V and J ends lost 3 bases and 5 bases respectively, with 10 bases between them. The CDR3 sequence is 13 residues long. CDR3: CASSFPGGTEAFF. The CDR3 bases are TGTGCCAGCAGTTTTCCTGGGGGGACTGAAGCTTTCTTT.

The gene calls are TRBV5-4 and TRBJ2-6, with D unresolved. Looked up from germline, CDR1 is SGHNT and CDR2 is YYREEE (reference sequence). V lost 5 bases to trimming and J lost 0 bases, with 15 bases between them. The CDR3 sequence is 17 residues long. CDR3 sequence reads: CASRIRGVHSGANVLTF. In nucleotides, the CDR3 is TGTGCCAGCAGGATTCGTGGGGTACACTCTGGGGCCAACGTCCTGACTTTC.

The V call is TRBV4-1, the J call TRBJ2-1, with 8 nucleotides matching TRBD2. Germline CDR1 MGHRA, CDR2 YSYEKL. Trimming cost V 3 bases and J 4 bases; bases outside gene matches: 8. CDR3 length: 16 residues. The CDR3 reads CASSHSGGGMYNEQFF. The CDR3 DNA is TGCGCCAGCAGCCATTCCGGGGGGGGGATGTACAATGAGCAGTTCTTC.

The sample holds one count of this clone. The chain links TRBV7-6 to TRBJ1-2, with D hard to call. There are 18 residues in the CDR3. Between the trimmed V and J ends, which lost 1 base and 4 bases, there was a span of 22 bases. Germline values: CDR1 SGHVS, CDR2 FNYEAQ. CDR3 coding DNA: TGTGCCAGCAGCTTAGTGGCCCCCGCGCCCGGTACGGGCTATGGCTACACCTTC. Its translation: CASSLVAPAPGTGYGYTF.

The rearrangement links TRBV6-2 or TRBV6-3 to TRBJ1-2; TRBD1 matches 7 bases. The CDR3 loop spans 12 amino acids. V lost 6 bases, J lost 5 bases, and 3 bases stayed unmatched. The germline gives CDR1 MNHEY, CDR2 SVGEGT. The CDR3 coding sequence is TGTGCCAGCAGCCAGACAGGGTATGGCTACACCTTC. It encodes CASSQTGYGYTF.

The chain carries TRBV9 and TRBJ2-6; 11 positions agree with TRBD2. This CDR3 comprises 18 residues. Per the germline V gene, CDR1 is SGDLS and CDR2 is YYNGEE. After removal of 0 bases from V and 1 base from J, the junction contained 3 bases not matched to a gene. The CDR3 region has the DNA TGTGCCAGCAGCGTAGGACTAGCGGGAAATTCTGGGGCCAACGTCCTGACTTTC. As protein: CASSVGLAGNSGANVLTF. The whole variable domain, filled in from reference TRBV9 and TRBJ2-6, reads DSGVTQTPKHLITATGQRVTLRCSPRSGDLSVYWYQQSLDQGLQFLIQYYNGEERAKGNILERFSAQQFPDLHSELNLSSLELGDSALYFCASSVGLAGNSGANVLTFGAGSRLTVL.

The J gene is TRBJ2-4, the V gene TRBV30; 11 nucleotides agree with TRBD2. This CDR3 contains 15 residues. Germline V gene sequence: CDR1 GTSNPN, CDR2 SVGIG (reference sequence). The CDR3 coding sequence is TGTGCACGGAGTAAGCTAGCGGGGGGCCAAAACATTCAGTACTTC. Translating it yields CARSKLAGGQNIQYF.

Comment on this clone: This same CDR3 is encoded by further DNA sequences in the sample. The rearrangement joins TRBV10-3 to TRBJ1-5; D call uncertain. This CDR3 has 14 residues. Germline V lookup: CDR1 ENHRY, CDR2 SYGVKD. V dropped 0 bases and J dropped 6 bases, with 9 bases sitting between them. The CDR3 loop is CAISESGGSQPQHF. DNA for the CDR3: TGTGCCATCAGTGAGTCGGGAGGATCTCAGCCCCAGCATTTT.